A selection of T cell receptor beta chains follows, all from one sample in a study of cytomegalovirus exposure and HLA in healthy donors. The method was immunoSEQ multiplex PCR; TCRdb's version includes in-frame clones alone and lacks a portion of them. The table lists more than 150,000 clones, 65% to 90% of them singletons. The sample consisted of PBMCs. The receptor source for this set is a girl aged 2-10 years in good health and CMV-seropositive. Each CDR3 is given with its conserved first and last residue. Fields, in order: V gene, CDR3 protein.

>TRBV2
CASIAEHTDTQYF
>TRBV5-1
CASSLSVAGGGEQFF
>TRBV7-9
CASSAAHGTEAYEQYF
>TRBV5-5
CASSLRSGTGKREQYF
>TRBV19
CASRRGLGETQYF
>TRBV19
CASSRGRASLYQPQHF
>TRBV12-5
CASGLDPGLVYGYTF
>TRBV5-4
CASSSGVAIGNTIYF
>TRBV11-1
CASSLALAGESHEQFF
>TRBV5-5
CASSLASGQGFTDTQYF
>TRBV28
CASNPGSSAYEQYF
>TRBV11-2
CASSLERPPSYNEQFF
>TRBV6-6
CASSARDTQRAFF
>TRBV14
CASSPPRGRTDTQYF
>TRBV5-4
CASSLESRQETQYF
>TRBV4-1
CASSQGGDFTEAFF
>TRBV28
CASREGTGVSGYTF
>TRBV5-4
CASSLFGEKLFF
>TRBV29-1
CSGRTGEDYGYTF
>TRBV19
CASSIGGQDNSPLHF
>TRBV6-6
CASSYRDSGRADTQYF
>TRBV30
CAWTESGELFF
>TRBV15
CATSRAGGGDEQYF
>TRBV27
CASSKGRTGTGYTEAFF
>TRBV2
CASSEARARNTGELFF
>TRBV5-6
CASSFGPPRRTEAFF
>TRBV6-5
CASSYGLRQGADEQYF
>TRBV30
CAWSTKGGIEDNSPLHF
>TRBV5-1
CASSSKTGTQYF
>TRBV5-6
CASSLGLAGLLTDTQYF
>TRBV6-5
CASSRGIFYEQYF
>TRBV18
CASSPRGSGGTDTQYF
>TRBV14
CASSLQTGVYGYTF
>TRBV6-1
CASTPTGGTGGGQYF
>TRBV7-2
CASSHGTSGGNNEQFF
>TRBV21-1
CASSRGQGPTGELFF
>TRBV6-1
CASSVTSGGRTYEQYF
>TRBV10-3
CAISVGGTTYEQYF
>TRBV5-8
CASTPHDSRNQPQHF
>TRBV19
CASSIGRQDTDTQYF
>TRBV7-2
CASSLVARTYEQYF
>TRBV21-1
CASIISGSTDTQYF
>TRBV7-2
CASSLVPPTTGYNEQFF
>TRBV27
CASSLKLAGGSHNEQFF